What follows are 8 T cell receptor beta chains derived from one specimen sequenced in a study of Ad26.COV2.S vaccination and SARS-CoV-2 variants. The data were produced by immunoSEQ multiplex PCR, yet TCRdb's version contains in-frame clones alone and is incomplete. The sample holds approximately 500,000 clones, approximately 88% seen once. Sample treatment: some 20 received Ad26.COV2.S at low or high dose, single or two shots; about 5 received placebo; per-sample allocation not given. Repertoires come from day 63 after the first vaccine or placebo injection. The sequenced sample was peripheral blood, obtained in a trial of Ad26.COV2.S vaccine versus placebo. These receptors all come from a person between 18 and 60 years old who received the Ad26.COV2.S COVID-19 vaccine or a placebo.

The chain couples TRBV5-1 to TRBJ1-2; D call uncertain. CDR3 size: 12 residues. V lost 5 bases to trimming and J lost 4 bases, with 9 bases between them. Per germline, CDR1 SGHRS and CDR2 YFSETQ. DNA of the CDR3: TGCGCCAGCAGAAGGGATGGCTATGGCTACACCTTC. Its translation: CASRRDGYGYTF.

The J gene is TRBJ2-7, the V gene TRBV5-8; D is ambiguous. Germline-derived CDR1 and CDR2 are SGHTS and YDEGEE. V gave up 4 bases and J gave up 2 bases, with 4 bases separating them. The CDR3 contains 11 residues. CDR3 protein: CASSAAYEQYF. DNA for the CDR3: TGTGCCAGCAGCGCTGCCTACGAGCAGTACTTC. The full variable domain, its missing parts supplied by reference TRBV5-8 and TRBJ2-7, is EAGVTQSPTHLIKTRGQQATLRCSPISGHTSVYWYQQALGLGLQFLLWYDEGEERNRGNFPPRFSGRQFPNYSSELNVNALELEDSALYLCASSAAYEQYFGPGTRLTVT.

Here the CDR3 DNA reads TGTGCCAGCAGCTTAGCGGGACCTCAGCCCCAGCATTTT. Amino acid sequence: CASSLAGPQPQHF. The chain couples TRBV7-6 to TRBJ1-5; the D gene is possibly TRBD1 (5 bases). V lost 0 bases and J 6 bases, leaving 6 bases between the germline ends. The CDR3 is made up of 13 amino acids. CDR1 and CDR2 (germline): SGHVS, FNYEAQ.

V gene TRBV5-5 combines with J gene TRBJ2-7; TRBD1 agrees at 9 bases. CDR3 length: 15 residues. The V gene end was trimmed by 3 bases and the J gene end by 0 bases; junction bases not matched to a gene: 4. CDR1 and CDR2 (germline): SGHKS, YYEKEE (reference sequence). The CDR3 region is CASSWTGALSYEQYF. As DNA, the CDR3 is TGTGCCAGCAGCTGGACAGGGGCGCTCTCCTACGAGCAGTACTTC.

CDR3: CASSFRLAGDRPYEQYF. For the CDR3, the DNA is TGTGCCAGCAGCTTTAGGCTAGCGGGAGACCGTCCCTACGAGCAGTACTTC. The chain employs TRBV5-6 and TRBJ2-7; 10 bases fit TRBD2. The germline CDR1 and CDR2 sequences are SGHDT and YYEEEE. Trimming at V came to 2 bases and at J to 2 bases, leaving 10 bases not matched to a gene. CDR3 size: 17 residues.

This sequence joins TRBV5-6 and TRBJ2-5; 9 bases are a match to TRBD1. The CDR3 is 14 amino acids. Germline V gene sequence: CDR1 SGHDT, CDR2 YYEEEE. J gave up 5 bases and V 5 bases, and 7 bases lay outside the gene matches. The CDR3 bases are TGTGCCAGCAGAGGGACAGGGCGGCTGGAGACCCAGTACTTC. Encoded protein: CASRGTGRLETQYF.

The genes are TRBV4-2 and TRBJ2-7; 12 bases line up with TRBD2. Germline V gene sequence: CDR1 LGHNA, CDR2 YNFKEQ. Trimming removed 4 bases from V and 6 bases from J; junction bases left unmatched: 7. CDR3 length: 15 residues. The CDR3 DNA is TGTGCCAGCAGCCTACCTAGCGGGAGGGCCGGCGAGCAGTACTTC. This encodes CASSLPSGRAGEQYF.

This clone showed up just a few times. V and J are TRBV5-1 and TRBJ2-7; 14 bases match TRBD2. Germline trimming cut 4 bases from V and 3 bases from J; bases unmatched to any gene: 12. The CDR3 consists of 18 residues. Germline V CDR1 and CDR2: SGHRS, YFSETQ. The CDR3 sequence is CASSTPLGTSGRGYEQYF. The DNA of the CDR3 is TGCGCCAGCAGCACACCCCTTGGGACTAGCGGGAGAGGCTACGAGCAGTACTTC. The full variable domain, in which reference TRBV5-1 and TRBJ2-7 provide the parts outside the CDR3, is KAGVTQTPRYLIKTRGQQVTLSCSPISGHRSVSWYQQTPGQGLQFLFEYFSETQRNKGNFPGRFSGRQFSNSRSEMNVSTLELGDSALYLCASSTPLGTSGRGYEQYFGPGTRLTVT.